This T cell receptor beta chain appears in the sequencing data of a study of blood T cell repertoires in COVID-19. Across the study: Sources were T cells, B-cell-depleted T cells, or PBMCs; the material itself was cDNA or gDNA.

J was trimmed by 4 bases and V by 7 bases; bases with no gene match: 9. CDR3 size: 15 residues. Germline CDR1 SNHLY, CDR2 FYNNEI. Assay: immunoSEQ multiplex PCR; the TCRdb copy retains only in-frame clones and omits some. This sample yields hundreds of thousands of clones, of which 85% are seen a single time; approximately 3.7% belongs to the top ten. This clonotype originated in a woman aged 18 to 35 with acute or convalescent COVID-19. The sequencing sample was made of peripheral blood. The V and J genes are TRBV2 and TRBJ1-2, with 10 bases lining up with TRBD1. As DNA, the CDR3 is TGTGCCAGCATAGTCCAGACAGGGGGCCGCTATGGCTACACCTTC. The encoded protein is CASIVQTGGRYGYTF.